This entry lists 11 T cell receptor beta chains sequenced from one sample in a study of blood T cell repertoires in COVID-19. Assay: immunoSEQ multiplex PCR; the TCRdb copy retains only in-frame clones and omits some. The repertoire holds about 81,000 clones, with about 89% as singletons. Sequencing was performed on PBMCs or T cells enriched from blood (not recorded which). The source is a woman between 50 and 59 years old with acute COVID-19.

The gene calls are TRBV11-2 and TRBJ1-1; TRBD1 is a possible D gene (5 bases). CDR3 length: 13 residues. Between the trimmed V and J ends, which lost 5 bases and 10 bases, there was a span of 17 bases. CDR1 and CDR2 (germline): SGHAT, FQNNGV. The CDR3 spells CASSKGDRLTAFF. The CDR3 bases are TGTGCCAGCAGCAAAGGGGATCGACTGACAGCTTTCTTT.

CDR3 loop: CASSQAQGYYYGYTF. CDR3 in DNA: TGTGCCAGCAGCCAAGCGCAGGGTTATTACTATGGCTACACCTTC. V gene TRBV6-5 combines with J gene TRBJ1-2; D might be TRBD1 (5 bases). In germline, CDR1 is MNHEY, CDR2 SVGAGI. This CDR3 region has 15 residues. Trimming removed 6 bases at V and 3 bases at J, with 17 bases between.

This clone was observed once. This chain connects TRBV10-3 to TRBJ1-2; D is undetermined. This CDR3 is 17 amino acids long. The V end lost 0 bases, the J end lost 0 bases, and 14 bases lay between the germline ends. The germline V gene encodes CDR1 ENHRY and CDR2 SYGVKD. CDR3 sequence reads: CAISESGRGYTNYGYTF. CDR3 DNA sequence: TGTGCCATCAGTGAGTCAGGCCGCGGGTACACTAACTATGGCTACACCTTC.

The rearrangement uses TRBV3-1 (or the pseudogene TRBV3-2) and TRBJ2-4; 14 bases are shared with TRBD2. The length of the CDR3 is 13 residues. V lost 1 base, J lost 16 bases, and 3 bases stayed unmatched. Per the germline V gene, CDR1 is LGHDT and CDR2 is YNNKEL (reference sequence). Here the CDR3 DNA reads TGTGCCAGCAGCCAAGGGACTAGCGGGAGGCTCTACTTC. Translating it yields CASSQGTSGRLYF.

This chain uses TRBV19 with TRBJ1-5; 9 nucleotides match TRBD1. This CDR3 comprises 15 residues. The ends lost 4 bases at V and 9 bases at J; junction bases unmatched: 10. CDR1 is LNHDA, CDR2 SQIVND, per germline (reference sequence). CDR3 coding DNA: TGTGCCAGTAGTACCACACCGGGACAGGGCACGCCCCAGCATTTT. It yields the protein CASSTTPGQGTPQHF.

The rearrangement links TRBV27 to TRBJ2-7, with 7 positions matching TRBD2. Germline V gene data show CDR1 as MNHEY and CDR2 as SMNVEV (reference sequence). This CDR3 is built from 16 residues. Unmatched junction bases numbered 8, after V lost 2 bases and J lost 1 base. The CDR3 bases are TGTGCCAGCAGTTTACCCCCCCGGGGAGGGTCCTACGAGCAGTACTTC. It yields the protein CASSLPPRGGSYEQYF.

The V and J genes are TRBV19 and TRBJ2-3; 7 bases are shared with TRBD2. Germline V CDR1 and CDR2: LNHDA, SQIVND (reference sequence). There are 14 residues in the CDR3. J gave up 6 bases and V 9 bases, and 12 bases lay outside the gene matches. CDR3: CASNQRRERDTQYF. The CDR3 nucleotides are TGTGCCAGCAATCAGCGGCGGGAGAGGGATACGCAGTATTTT.

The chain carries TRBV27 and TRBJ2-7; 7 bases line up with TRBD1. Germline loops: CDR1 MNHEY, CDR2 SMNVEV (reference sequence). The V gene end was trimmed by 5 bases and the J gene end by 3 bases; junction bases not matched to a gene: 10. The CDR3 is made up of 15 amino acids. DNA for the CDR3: TGTGCCAGCAGTCGGGGAATGGGACAGAGCTACGAGCAGTACTTC. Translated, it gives CASSRGMGQSYEQYF.

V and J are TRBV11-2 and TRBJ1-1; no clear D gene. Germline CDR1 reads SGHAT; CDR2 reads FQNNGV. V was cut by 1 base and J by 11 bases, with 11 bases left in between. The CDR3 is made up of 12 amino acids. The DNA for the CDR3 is TGTGCCAGCAGCTTAGGGAGTACGGTGGCTTTCTTT. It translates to CASSLGSTVAFF.

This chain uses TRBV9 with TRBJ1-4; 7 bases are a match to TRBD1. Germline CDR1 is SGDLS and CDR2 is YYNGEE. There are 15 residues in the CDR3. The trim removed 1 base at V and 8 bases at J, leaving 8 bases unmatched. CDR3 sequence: CASSVRTGEGEKLFF. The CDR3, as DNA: TGTGCCAGCAGCGTAAGAACAGGGGAAGGGGAAAAACTGTTTTTT.

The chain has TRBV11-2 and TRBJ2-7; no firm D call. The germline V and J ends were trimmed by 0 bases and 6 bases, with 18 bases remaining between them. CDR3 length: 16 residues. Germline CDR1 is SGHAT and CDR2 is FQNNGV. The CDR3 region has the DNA TGTGCCAGCAGCTTAGATCGTGTGGGCTTGAGCCCCGAGCAGTACTTC. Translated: CASSLDRVGLSPEQYF.